This TCR beta chain comes out of a study of T cell responses to AZD1222 COVID-19 vaccine. Looking at the study overall: Investigators merged groups given second doses at roughly 4 or roughly 12 weeks.

The study, taken as a whole, reports: Donors were chiefly white British, with a greater number of females, and clonal diversity was perhaps underestimated.

Germline V lookup: CDR1 MNHEY, CDR2 SMNVEV (reference sequence). V trimming: 2 bases; J trimming: 10 bases; junction bases outside the gene matches: 5. The CDR3 has 14 residues. As concerns this clone: The antigen is undetermined.

Sequencing was performed with immunoSEQ multiplex PCR; in TCRdb, only in-frame clones are kept and a portion is missing. The sample has 150,000 to 200,000 clones, 93% seen once. The rearrangement joins TRBV27 to TRBJ1-5, with 10 bases that match TRBD1. Sequences were derived from peripheral blood, sampled on day 0 of AZD1222 vaccination. This receptor was taken from an adult in good health. The CDR3 reads CASSLDRGRAPQHF. The DNA for the CDR3 is TGTGCCAGCAGTTTAGACAGGGGGCGTGCACCCCAGCATTTT.